Reported below is one T cell receptor beta chain. This sample is part of a study of T-cell memory formation after mild COVID-19. The CDR3 sequence is 19 residues long. Germline V CDR1 and CDR2: SGHTA, FQGTGA. The ends lost 5 bases at V and 0 bases at J; junction bases unmatched: 17. MiXCR, applied by TCRdb to the 5' RACE reads, yields one record per CDR3 protein. This table has roughly 150,000 distinct CDR3 sequences, 10% to 15% appearing once. This chain uses TRBV7-3 with TRBJ1-1; 8 nucleotides line up with TRBD1. Sample: PBMCs or a T cell subset sorted from them (not recorded which). This TCR was sampled from a man between 18 and 29 years old who had mild COVID-19 (a few samples of this study predate the infection). Cell type and time point are not known. This chain's CDR3 is CASSHSRMSGQVMNTEAFF. The DNA for the CDR3 is TGTGCCAGCAGCCACTCACGGATGTCGGGACAGGTAATGAACACTGAAGCTTTCTTT.